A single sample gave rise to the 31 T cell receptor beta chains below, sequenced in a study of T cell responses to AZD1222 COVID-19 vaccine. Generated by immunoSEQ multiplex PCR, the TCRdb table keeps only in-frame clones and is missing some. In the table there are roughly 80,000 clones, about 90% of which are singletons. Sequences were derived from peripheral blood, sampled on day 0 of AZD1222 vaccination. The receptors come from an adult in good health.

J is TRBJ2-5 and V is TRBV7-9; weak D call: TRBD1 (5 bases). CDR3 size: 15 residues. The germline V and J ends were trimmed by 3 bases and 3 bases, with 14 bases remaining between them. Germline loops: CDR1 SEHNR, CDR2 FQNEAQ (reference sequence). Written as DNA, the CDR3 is TGTGCCAGCAGCTTGATGGGCAGGGAAGAAGAGACCCAGTACTTC. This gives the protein CASSLMGREEETQYF.

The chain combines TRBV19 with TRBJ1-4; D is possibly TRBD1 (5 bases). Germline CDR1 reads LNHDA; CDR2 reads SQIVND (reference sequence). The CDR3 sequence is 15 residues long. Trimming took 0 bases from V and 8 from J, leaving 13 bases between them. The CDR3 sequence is CASSIDTTGGEKLFF. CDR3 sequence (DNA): TGTGCCAGTAGTATAGACACTACTGGGGGGGAAAAACTGTTTTTT.

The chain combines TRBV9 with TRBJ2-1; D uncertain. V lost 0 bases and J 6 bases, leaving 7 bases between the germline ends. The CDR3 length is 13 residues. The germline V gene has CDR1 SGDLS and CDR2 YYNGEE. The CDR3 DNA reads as TGTGCCAGCAGCGTAGAGTGGATCAATGAGCAGTTCTTC. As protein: CASSVEWINEQFF.

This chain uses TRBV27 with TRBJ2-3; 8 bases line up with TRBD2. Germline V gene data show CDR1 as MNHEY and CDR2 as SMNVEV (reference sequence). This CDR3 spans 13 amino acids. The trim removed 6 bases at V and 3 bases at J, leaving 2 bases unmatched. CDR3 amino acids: CASRSSGTDTQYF. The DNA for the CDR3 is TGTGCCAGCAGGTCTAGCGGGACAGATACGCAGTATTTT.

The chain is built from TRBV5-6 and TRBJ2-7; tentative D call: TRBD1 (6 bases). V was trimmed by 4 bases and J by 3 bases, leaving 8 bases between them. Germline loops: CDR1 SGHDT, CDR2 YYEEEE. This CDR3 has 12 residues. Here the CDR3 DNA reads TGTGCCAGCAGCCTCAGGGGCTACGAGCAGTACTTC. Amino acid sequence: CASSLRGYEQYF. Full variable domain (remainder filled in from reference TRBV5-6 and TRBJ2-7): DAGVTQSPTHLIKTRGQQVTLRCSPKSGHDTVSWYQQALGQGPQFIFQYYEEEERQRGNFPDRFSGHQFPNYSSELNVNALLLGDSALYLCASSLRGYEQYFGPGTRLTVT.

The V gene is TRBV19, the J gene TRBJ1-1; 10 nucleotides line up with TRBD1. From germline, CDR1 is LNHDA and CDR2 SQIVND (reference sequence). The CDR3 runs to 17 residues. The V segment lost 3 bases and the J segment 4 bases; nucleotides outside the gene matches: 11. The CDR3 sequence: CASSIIPGQGKSTEAFF. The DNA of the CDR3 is TGTGCCAGTAGTATCATTCCGGGACAGGGGAAAAGCACTGAAGCTTTCTTT.

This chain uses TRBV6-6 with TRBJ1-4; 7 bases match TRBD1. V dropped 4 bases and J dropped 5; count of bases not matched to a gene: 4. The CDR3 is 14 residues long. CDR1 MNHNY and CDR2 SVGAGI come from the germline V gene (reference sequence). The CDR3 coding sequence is TGTGCCAGCAGTTCCACGACAGGGAATGAAAAACTGTTTTTT. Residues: CASSSTTGNEKLFF.

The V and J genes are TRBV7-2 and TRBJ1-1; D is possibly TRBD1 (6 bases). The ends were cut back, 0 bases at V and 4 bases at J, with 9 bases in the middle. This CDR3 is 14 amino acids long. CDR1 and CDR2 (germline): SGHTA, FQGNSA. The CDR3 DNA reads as TGTGCCAGCAGCTTAGCCGGAGGGGGCACTGAAGCTTTCTTT. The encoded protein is CASSLAGGGTEAFF.

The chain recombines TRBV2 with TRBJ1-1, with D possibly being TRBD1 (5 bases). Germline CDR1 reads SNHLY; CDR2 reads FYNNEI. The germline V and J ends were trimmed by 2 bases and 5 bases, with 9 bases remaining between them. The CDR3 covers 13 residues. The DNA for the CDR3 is TGTGCCAGCAGTGAATCCCCAGGGACTGAAGCTTTCTTT. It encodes CASSESPGTEAFF.

CDR3 in amino acids: CASSLGGTGNSPLHF. In nucleotides, the CDR3 is TGTGCCAGCAGCTTAGGTGGGACAGGGAATTCACCCCTCCACTTT. The chain recombines TRBV7-8 with TRBJ1-6; 9 bases map to TRBD1. The V gene's germline CDR1 is SGHVS and CDR2 FQNEAQ. The CDR3 is 15 residues long. V shed 1 base and J 7 bases; nucleotides not matched to a gene: 2.

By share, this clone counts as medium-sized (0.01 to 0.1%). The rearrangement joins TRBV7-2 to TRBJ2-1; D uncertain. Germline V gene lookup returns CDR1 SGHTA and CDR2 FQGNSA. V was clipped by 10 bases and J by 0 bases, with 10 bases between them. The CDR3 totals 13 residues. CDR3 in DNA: TGTGCCACCTCAGGAAGCTCCTACAATGAGCAGTTCTTC. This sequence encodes CATSGSSYNEQFF.

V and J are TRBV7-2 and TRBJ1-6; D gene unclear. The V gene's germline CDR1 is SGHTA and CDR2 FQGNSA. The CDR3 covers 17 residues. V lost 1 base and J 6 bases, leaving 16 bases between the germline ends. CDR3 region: CASSLGRSVFFNSPLHF. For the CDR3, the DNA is TGTGCCAGCAGCTTAGGGCGGTCGGTCTTTTTTAATTCACCCCTCCACTTT.

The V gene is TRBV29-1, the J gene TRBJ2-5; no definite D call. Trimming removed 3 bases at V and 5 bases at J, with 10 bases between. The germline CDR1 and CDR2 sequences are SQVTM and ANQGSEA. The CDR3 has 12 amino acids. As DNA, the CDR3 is TGCAGCGTTGAGTCTATGTGGGAGACCCAGTACTTC. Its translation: CSVESMWETQYF.

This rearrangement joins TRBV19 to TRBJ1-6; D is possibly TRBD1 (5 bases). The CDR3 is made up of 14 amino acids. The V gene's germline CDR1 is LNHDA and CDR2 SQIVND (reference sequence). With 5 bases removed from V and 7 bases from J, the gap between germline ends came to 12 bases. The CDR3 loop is CASSPQVMNSPLHF. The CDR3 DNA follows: TGTGCCAGTAGTCCACAGGTCATGAATTCACCCCTCCACTTT.

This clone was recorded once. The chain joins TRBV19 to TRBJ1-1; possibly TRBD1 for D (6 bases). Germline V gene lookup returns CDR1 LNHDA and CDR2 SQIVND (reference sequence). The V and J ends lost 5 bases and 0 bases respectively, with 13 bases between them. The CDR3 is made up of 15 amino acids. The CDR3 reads CASSLTGSMNTEAFF. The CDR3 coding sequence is TGTGCCAGTAGTCTGACAGGTAGCATGAACACTGAAGCTTTCTTT.

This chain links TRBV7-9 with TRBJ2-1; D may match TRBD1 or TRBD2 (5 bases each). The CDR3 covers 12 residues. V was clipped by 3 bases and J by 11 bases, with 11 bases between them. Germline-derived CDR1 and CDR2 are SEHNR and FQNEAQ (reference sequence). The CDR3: CASSFRELKQFF. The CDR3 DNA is TGTGCCAGCAGCTTCAGGGAGCTCAAGCAGTTCTTC.

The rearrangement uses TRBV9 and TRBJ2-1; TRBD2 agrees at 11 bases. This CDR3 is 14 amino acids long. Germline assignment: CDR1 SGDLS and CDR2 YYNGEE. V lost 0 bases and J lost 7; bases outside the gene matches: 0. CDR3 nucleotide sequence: TGTGCCAGCAGCGTAGGGACTAGCGGGAATGAGCAGTTCTTC. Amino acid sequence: CASSVGTSGNEQFF.

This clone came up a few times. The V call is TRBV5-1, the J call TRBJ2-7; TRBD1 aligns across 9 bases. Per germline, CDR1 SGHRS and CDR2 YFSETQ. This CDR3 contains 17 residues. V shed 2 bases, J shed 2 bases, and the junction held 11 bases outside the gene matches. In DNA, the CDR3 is TGCGCCAGCAGCTTCAACCTAAGAGGGACAGGGCCCTACGAGCAGTACTTC. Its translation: CASSFNLRGTGPYEQYF.

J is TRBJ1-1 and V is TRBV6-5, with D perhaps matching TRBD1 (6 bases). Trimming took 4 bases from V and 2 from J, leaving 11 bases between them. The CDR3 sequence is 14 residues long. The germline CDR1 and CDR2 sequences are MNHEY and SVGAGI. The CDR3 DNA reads TGTGCCAGCAGTTTCCTACAGGGAAACACTGAAGCTTTCTTT. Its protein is CASSFLQGNTEAFF.

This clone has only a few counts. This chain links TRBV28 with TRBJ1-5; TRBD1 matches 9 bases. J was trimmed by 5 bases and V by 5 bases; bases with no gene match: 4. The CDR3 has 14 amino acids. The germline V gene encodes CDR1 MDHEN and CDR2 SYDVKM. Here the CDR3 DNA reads TGTGCCAGCAGTCCCGGGACAGGGTATCAGCCCCAGCATTTT. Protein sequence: CASSPGTGYQPQHF.

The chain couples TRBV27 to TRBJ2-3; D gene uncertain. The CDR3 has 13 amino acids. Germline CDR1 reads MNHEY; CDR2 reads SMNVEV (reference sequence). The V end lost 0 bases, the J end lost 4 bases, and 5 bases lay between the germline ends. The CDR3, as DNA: TGTGCCAGCAGTTTATCGAGGCCAGATACGCAGTATTTT. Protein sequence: CASSLSRPDTQYF.

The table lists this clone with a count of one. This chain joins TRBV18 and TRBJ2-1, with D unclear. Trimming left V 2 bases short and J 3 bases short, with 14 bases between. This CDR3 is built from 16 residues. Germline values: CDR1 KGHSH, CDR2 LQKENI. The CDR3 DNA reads TGTGCCAGCTCACCAGATAAGGCTTTCTACTACAATGAGCAGTTCTTC. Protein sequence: CASSPDKAFYYNEQFF.

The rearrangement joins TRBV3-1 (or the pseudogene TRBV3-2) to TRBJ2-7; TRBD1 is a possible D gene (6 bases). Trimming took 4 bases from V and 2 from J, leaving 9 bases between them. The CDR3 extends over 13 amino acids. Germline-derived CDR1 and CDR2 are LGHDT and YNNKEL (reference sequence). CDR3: CASSPGQTYEQYF. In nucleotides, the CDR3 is TGTGCCAGCAGCCCAGGACAGACCTACGAGCAGTACTTC.

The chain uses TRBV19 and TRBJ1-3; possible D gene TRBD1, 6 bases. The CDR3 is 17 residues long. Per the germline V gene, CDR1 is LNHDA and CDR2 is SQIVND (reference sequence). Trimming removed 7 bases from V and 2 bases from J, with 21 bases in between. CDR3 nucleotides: TGTGCCAGTACCCGTCTGGGGGCAGGAGGGACTGGAAACACCATATATTTT. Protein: CASTRLGAGGTGNTIYF.

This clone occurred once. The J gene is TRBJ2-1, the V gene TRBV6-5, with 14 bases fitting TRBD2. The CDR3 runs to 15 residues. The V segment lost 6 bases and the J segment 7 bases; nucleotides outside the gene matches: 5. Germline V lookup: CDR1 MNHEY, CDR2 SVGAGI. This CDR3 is CASRRTSGRLNEQFF. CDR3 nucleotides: TGTGCCAGCAGGCGGACTAGCGGGAGGCTGAATGAGCAGTTCTTC.

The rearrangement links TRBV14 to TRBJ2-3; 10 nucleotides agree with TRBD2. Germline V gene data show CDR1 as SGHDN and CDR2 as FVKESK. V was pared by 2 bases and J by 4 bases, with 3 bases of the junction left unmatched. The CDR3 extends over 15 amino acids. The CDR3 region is CASSQLAGVADTQYF. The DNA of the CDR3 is TGTGCCAGCAGCCAACTAGCGGGAGTAGCAGATACGCAGTATTTT.

CDR3 DNA: TGTGCCAGCAGTTTACTTGCGGGTTCCTACGAGCAGTACTTC. Translation gives CASSLLAGSYEQYF. V is TRBV28 and J is TRBJ2-7; D perhaps matches TRBD2 (5 bases). Germline V lookup: CDR1 MDHEN, CDR2 SYDVKM. The length of the CDR3 is 14 residues. Trimming took 2 bases from V and 1 from J, leaving 9 bases between them. The whole variable domain, remainder taken from reference TRBV28 and TRBJ2-7, is DVKVTQSSRYLVKRTGEKVFLECVQDMDHENMFWYRQDPGLGLRLIYFSYDVKMKEKGDIPEGYSVSREKKERFSLILESASTNQTSMYLCASSLLAGSYEQYFGPGTRLTVT.

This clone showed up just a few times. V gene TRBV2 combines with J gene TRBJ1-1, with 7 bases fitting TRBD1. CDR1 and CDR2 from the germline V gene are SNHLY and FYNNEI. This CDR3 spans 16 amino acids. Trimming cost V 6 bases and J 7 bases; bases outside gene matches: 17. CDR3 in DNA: TGTGCCAGCAGGGATCCGGGACAGTCACCCTTTAATGAAGCTTTCTTT. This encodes CASRDPGQSPFNEAFF. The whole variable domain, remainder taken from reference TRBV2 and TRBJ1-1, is EPEVTQTPSHQVTQMGQEVILRCVPISNHLYFYWYRQILGQKVEFLVSFYNNEISEKSEIFDDQFSVERPDGSNFTLKIRSTKLEDSAMYFCASRDPGQSPFNEAFFGQGTRLTVV.

The CDR3 is CAVGRNYGYTF. In nucleotides, the CDR3 is TGTGCGGTCGGGAGGAACTATGGCTACACCTTC. V is TRBV19 and J is TRBJ1-2; D is unresolved. Germline values: CDR1 LNHDA, CDR2 SQIVND (reference sequence). CDR3 length: 11 residues. Drawing the rest from reference TRBV19 and TRBJ1-2, the complete variable domain is DGGITQSPKYLFRKEGQNVTLSCEQNLNHDAMYWYRQDPGQGLRLIYYSQIVNDFQKGDIAEGYSVSREKKESFPLTVTSAQKNPTAFYLCAVGRNYGYTFGSGTRLTVV.

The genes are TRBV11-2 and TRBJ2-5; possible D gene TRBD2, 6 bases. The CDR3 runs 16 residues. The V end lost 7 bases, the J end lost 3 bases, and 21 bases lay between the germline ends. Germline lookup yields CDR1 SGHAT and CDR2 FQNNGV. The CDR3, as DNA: TGTGCCAGCAACTCCGCGCCCGGGGCGGGGAAAGAGACCCAGTACTTC. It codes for CASNSAPGAGKETQYF. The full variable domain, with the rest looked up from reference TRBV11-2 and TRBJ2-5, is EAGVAQSPRYKIIEKRQSVAFWCNPISGHATLYWYQQILGQGPKLLIQFQNNGVVDDSQLPKDRFSAERLKGVDSTLKIQPAKLEDSAVYLCASNSAPGAGKETQYFGPGTRLLVL.

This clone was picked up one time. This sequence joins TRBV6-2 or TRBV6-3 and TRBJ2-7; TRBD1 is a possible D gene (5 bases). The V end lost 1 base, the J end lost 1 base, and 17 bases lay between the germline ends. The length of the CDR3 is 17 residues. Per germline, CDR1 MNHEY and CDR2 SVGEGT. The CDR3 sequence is CASSYFLGRILSYEQYF. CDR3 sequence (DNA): TGTGCCAGCAGTTACTTTTTGGGGCGGATCCTTTCCTACGAGCAGTACTTC.